This T cell receptor beta chain was sequenced during a study of blood T cells in healthy people across ages. CDR1 is LGHNA, CDR2 YNFKEQ, per germline. V lost 1 base and J lost 1, with 13 bases in between. CDR3 length equals 16 residues. The use of a sample-barcoded 5' primer and a J-beta primer mix characterized a second PCR of roughly 6 to 11 cycles. Via MiXCR, TCRdb re-called the 5' RACE reads, giving one row per CDR3 protein. The data hold 550,000 to 700,000 distinct CDR3 sequences, with approximately 25% observed a single time. The chain uses TRBV4-2 and TRBJ1-2; D is undetermined. This clonotype was sampled from a woman in her 70s in good health. The sequencing sample was made of blood. CDR3 amino acids: CASSQAGQAGNYGYTF. The CDR3 nucleotides read TGTGCCAGCAGCCAAGCTGGGCAGGCGGGTAACTATGGCTACACCTTC.